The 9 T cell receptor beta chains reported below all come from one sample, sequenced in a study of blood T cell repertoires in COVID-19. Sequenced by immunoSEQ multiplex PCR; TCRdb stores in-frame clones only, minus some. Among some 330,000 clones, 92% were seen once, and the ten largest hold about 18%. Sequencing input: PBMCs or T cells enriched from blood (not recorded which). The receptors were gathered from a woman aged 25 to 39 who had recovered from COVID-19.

Here the CDR3 reads CASSTLGQGGYTF. The CDR3 region has the DNA TGTGCCAGCAGCACCCTAGGACAGGGGGGCTACACCTTC. The V gene is TRBV7-9, the J gene TRBJ1-2; 9 positions agree with TRBD1. The germline V gene has CDR1 SEHNR and CDR2 FQNEAQ (reference sequence). V shed 5 bases and J 8 bases; nucleotides not matched to a gene: 6. The CDR3 spans 13 residues.

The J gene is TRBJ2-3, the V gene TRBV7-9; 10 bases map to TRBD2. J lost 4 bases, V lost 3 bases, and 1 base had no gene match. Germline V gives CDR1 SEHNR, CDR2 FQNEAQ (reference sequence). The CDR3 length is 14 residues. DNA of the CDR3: TGTGCCAGCAGCTTGCTAGCGGGAGCAGATACGCAGTATTTT. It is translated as CASSLLAGADTQYF.

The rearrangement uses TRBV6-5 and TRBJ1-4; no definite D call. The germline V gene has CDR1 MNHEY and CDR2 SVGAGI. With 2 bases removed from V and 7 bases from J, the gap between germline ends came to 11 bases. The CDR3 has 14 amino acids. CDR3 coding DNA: TGTGCCAGCAGTTACGGGCGCAGCTTTGAAAAACTGTTTTTT. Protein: CASSYGRSFEKLFF.

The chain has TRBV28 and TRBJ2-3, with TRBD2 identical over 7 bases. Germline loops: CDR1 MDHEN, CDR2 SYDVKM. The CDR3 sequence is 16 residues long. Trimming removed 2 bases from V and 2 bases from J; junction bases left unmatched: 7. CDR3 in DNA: TGTGCCAGCAGTTTAAGCAGTGCGGGGGACACAGATACGCAGTATTTT. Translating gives CASSLSSAGDTDTQYF.

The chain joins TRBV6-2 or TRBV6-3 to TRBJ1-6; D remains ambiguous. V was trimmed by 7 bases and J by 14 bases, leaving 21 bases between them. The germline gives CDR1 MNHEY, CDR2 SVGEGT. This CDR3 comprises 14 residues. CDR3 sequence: CASNPRGLREALHF. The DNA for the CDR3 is TGTGCCAGCAACCCACGCGGACTAAGAGAGGCCCTCCACTTT.

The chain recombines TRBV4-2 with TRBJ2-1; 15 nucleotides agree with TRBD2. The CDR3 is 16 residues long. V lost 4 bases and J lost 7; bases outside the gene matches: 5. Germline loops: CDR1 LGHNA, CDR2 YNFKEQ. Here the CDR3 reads CASSPGTSGRWNEQFF. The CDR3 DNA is TGTGCCAGCAGCCCAGGGACTAGCGGGAGGTGGAATGAGCAGTTCTTC.

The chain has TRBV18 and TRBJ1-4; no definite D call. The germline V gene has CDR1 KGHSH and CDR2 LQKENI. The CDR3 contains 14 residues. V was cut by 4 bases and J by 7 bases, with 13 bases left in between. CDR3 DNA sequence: TGTGCCAGCTCACGCGGGGAAGGAGGTGAAAAACTGTTTTTT. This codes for CASSRGEGGEKLFF.

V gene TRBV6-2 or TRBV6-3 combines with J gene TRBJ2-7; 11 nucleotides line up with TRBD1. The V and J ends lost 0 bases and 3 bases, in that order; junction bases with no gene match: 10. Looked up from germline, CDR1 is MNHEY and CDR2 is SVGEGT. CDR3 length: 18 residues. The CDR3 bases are TGTGCCAGCAGTTACTCGCAAGGAGCGGGACAGGGGGGCTACGAGCAGTACTTC. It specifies CASSYSQGAGQGGYEQYF.

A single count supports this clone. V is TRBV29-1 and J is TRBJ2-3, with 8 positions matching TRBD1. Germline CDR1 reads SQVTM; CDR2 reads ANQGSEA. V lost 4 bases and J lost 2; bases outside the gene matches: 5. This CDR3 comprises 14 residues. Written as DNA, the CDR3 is TGCAGCGTTGGCCGGGACAGGCTCACAGATACGCAGTATTTT. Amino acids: CSVGRDRLTDTQYF.